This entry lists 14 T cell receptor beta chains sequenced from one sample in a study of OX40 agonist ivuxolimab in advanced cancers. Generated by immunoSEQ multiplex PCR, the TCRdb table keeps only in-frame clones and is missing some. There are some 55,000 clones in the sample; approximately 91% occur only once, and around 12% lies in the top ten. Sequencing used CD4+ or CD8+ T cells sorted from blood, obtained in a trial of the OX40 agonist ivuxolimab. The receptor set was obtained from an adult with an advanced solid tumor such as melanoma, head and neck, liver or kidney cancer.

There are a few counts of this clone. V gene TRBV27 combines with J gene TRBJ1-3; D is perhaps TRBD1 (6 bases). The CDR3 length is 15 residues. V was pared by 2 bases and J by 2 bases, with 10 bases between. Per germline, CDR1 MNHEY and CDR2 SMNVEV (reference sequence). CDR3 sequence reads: CASSLGRGAGNTIYF. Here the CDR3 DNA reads TGTGCCAGCAGTTTAGGCAGGGGAGCTGGAAACACCATATATTTT.

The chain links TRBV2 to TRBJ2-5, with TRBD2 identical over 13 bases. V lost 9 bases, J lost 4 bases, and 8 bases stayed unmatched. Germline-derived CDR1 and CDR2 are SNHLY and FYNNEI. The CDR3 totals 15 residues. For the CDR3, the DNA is TGTGCCAGTACTAGCGGGGGGGCCTTTTCAGAGACCCAGTACTTC. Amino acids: CASTSGGAFSETQYF.

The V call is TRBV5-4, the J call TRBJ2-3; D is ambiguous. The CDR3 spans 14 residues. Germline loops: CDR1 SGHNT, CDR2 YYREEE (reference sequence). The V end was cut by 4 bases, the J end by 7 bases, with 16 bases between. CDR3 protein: CASSLKGSVNTQYF. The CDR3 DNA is TGTGCCAGCAGCCTAAAGGGATCTGTAAATACGCAGTATTTT.

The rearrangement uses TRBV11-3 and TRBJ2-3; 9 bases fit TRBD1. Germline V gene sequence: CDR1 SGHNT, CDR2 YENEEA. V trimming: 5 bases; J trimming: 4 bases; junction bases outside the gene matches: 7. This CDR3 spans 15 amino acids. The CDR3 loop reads CASSPGDRASDTQYF. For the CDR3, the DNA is TGTGCCAGCAGCCCGGGGGACAGGGCATCAGATACGCAGTATTTT.

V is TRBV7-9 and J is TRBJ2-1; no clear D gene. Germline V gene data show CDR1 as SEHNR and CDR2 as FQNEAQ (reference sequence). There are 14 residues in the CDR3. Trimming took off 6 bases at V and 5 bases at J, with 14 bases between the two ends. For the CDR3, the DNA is TGTGCCAGCAGACCGGACCCCGCCCACAATGAGCAGTTCTTC. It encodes CASRPDPAHNEQFF.

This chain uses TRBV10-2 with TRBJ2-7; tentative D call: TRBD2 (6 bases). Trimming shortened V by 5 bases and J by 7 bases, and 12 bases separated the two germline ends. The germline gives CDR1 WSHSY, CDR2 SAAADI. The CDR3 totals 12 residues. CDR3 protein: CASSNGLREQYF. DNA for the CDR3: TGCGCCAGCAGTAACGGACTAAGGGAGCAGTACTTC.

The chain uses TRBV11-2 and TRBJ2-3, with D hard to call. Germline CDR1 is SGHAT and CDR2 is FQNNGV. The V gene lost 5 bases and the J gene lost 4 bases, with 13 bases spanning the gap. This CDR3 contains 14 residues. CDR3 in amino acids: CASSPVSFSDTQYF. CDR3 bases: TGTGCCAGCAGCCCGGTTTCTTTTTCAGATACGCAGTATTTT.

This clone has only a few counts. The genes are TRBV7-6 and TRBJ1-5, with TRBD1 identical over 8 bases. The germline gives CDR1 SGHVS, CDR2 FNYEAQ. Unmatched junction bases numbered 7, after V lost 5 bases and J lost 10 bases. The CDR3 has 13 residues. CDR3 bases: TGTGCCAGCAGCACGACAGGGGCTGGACCCCAGCATTTT. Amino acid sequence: CASSTTGAGPQHF.

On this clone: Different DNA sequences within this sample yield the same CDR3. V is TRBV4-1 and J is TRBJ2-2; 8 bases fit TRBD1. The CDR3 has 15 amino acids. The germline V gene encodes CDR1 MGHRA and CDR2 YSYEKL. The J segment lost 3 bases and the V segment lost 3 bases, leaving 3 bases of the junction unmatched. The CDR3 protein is CASSQETGDTGELFF. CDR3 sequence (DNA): TGCGCCAGCAGCCAGGAGACAGGGGACACCGGGGAGCTGTTTTTT.

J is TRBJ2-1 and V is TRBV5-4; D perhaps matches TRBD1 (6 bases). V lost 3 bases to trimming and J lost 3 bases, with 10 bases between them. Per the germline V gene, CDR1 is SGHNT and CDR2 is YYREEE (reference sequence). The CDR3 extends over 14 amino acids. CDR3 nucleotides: TGTGCCAGCAGCTCCGGGACAAACTACAATGAGCAGTTCTTC. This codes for CASSSGTNYNEQFF. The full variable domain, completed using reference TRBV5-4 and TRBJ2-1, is ETGVTQSPTHLIKTRGQQVTLRCSSQSGHNTVSWYQQALGQGPQFIFQYYREEENGRGNFPPRFSGLQFPNYSSELNVNALELDDSALYLCASSSGTNYNEQFFGPGTRLTVL.

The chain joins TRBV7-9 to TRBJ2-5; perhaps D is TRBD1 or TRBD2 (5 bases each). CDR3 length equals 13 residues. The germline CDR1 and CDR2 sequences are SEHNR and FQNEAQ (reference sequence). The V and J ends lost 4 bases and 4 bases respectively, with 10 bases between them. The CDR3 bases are TGTGCCAGCAGCTCGAGGGGTCCAGAGACCCAGTACTTC. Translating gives CASSSRGPETQYF. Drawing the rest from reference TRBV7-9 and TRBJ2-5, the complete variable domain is DTGVSQNPRHKITKRGQNVTFRCDPISEHNRLYWYRQTLGQGPEFLTYFQNEAQLEKSRLLSDRFSAERPKGSFSTLEIQRTEQGDSAMYLCASSSRGPETQYFGPGTRLLVL.

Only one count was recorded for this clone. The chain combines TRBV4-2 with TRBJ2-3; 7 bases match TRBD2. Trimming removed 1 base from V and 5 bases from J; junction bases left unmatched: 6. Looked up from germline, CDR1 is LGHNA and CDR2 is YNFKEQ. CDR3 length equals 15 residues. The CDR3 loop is CASSQGGGGEDTQYF. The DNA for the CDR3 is TGTGCCAGCAGCCAAGGGGGCGGGGGTGAAGATACGCAGTATTTT.

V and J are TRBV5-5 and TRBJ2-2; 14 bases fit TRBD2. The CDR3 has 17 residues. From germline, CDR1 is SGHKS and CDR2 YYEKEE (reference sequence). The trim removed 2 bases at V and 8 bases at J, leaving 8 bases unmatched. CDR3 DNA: TGTGCCAGCAGCTTATCCGGGACTAGCGGGAGCGGAGGGGAGCTGTTTTTT. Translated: CASSLSGTSGSGGELFF. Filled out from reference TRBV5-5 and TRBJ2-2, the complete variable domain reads DAGVTQSPTHLIKTRGQQVTLRCSPISGHKSVSWYQQVLGQGPQFIFQYYEKEERGRGNFPDRFSARQFPNYSSELNVNALLLGDSALYLCASSLSGTSGSGGELFFGEGSRLTVL.

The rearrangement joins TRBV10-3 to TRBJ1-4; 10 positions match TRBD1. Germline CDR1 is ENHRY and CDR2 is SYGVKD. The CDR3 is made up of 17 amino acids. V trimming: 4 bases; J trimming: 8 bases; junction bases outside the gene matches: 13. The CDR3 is CAISASGPGQGTEKLFF. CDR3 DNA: TGTGCCATCAGTGCTTCAGGTCCGGGACAGGGGACAGAAAAACTGTTTTTT.